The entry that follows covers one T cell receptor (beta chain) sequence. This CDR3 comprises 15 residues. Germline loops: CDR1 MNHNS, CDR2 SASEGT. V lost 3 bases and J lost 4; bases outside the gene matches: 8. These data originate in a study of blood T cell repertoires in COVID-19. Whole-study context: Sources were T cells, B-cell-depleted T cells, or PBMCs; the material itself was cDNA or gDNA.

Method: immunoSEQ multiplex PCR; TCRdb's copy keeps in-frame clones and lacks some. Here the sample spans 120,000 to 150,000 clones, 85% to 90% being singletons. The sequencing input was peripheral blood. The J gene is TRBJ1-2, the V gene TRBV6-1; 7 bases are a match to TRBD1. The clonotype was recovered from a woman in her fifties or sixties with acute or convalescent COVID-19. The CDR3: CASSDRQGSLYGYTF. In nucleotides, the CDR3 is TGTGCCAGCAGTGATAGACAGGGAAGCCTCTATGGCTACACCTTC.